This T cell receptor (beta chain) was found in a study of T-cell reconstitution after alpha-beta-depleted transplantation in children. This clonotype was counted ten times or more. Its cognate antigen is unknown. General study results and limits: Recipient T cells and thymic progenitors that survived were the source of the high TCRbeta diversity seen at day 60 in some patients. Counts and diversity of T cells one year after transplant came mostly from newly produced T cells. Where alpha-beta T cells came from about two months after transplant was reportedly several hundred expanded graft clones.

Preparation of the TCRbeta library was carried out with unique molecular identifiers. TCRdb ran MiXCR on the PCR reads and lists one entry per CDR3 protein. The sample lists 65,000 to 70,000 distinct CDR3 sequences, around 4.7% occurring once. The sequencing here drew on PBMCs, mostly from graft donor cells, taken 180 days after TCRalphabeta/CD19-depleted stem cell transplant. The receptor's source is a boy under two years old who had a stem cell transplant for acute myeloid leukemia, so the T cells may come from the graft donor.

The CDR3 reads CASAPPGQSGELFF. CDR3 sequence (DNA): TGTGCCAGCGCGCCCCCTGGACAGAGCGGGGAGCTGTTTTTT. The chain joins TRBV12-3 or TRBV12-4 to TRBJ2-2, with D possibly being TRBD1 (6 bases). The CDR3 sequence is 14 residues long. The germline V and J ends were trimmed by 8 bases and 7 bases, with 17 bases remaining between them.